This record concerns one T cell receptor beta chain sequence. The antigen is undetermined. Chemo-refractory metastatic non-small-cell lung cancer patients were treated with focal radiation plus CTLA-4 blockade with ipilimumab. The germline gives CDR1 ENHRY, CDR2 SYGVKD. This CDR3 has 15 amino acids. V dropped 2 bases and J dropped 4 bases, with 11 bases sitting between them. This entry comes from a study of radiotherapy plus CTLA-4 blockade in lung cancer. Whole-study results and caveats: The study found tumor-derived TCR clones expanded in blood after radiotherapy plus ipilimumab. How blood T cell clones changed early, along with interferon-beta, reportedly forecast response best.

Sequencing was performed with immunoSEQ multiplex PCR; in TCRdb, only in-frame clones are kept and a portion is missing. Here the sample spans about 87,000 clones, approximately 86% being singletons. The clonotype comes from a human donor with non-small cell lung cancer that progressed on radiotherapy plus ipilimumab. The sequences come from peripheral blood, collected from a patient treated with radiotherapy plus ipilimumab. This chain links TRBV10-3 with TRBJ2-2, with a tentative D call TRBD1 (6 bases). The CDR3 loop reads CAISEVGTLTGELFF. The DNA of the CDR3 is TGTGCCATCAGTGAGGTGGGGACACTCACCGGGGAGCTGTTTTTT.